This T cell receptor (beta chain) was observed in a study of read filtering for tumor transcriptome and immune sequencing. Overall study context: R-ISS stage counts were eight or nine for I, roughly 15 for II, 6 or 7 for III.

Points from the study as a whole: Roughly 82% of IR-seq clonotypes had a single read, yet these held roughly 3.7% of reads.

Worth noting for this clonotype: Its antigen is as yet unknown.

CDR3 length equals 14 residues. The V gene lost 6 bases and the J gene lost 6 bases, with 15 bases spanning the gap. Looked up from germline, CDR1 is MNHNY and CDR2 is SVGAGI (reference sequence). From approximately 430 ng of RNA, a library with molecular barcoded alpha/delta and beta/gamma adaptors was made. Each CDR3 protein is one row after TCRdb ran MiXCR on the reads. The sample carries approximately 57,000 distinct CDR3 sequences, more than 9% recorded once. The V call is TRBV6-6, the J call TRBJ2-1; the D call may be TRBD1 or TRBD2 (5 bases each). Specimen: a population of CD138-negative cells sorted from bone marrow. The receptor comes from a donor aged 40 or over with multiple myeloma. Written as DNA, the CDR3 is TGTGCCAGCAGGGGACCAGCCACTTCCAATGAGCAGTTCTTC. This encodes CASRGPATSNEQFF.